This paragraph reports one T cell receptor beta chain. This clonotype was picked up a small number of times. Its antigen is currently not known. No base-level quality is on record; no much larger clone is a single base apart. All donors were healthy Caucasians. Miltenyi CD45RO+ enrichment and human naive T-cell isolation kits were used to isolate memory (CD45RO+) and naive T cells from PBMC. The record originates from a study of identical twins (dated by TCRdb to the mid-2010s). Describing the broader study: To test whether fetal clonotypes persist, this study deep-sequenced TCR alpha and beta repertoires from monozygotic twins, from unrelated adults of various ages, and from cord blood. To rule out contamination, replicate twin experiments were performed at different times with different library preparation protocols.

The library came from 5' RACE. Instrument used: Illumina HiSeq 2000. A universal primer binding site was introduced by template switching, and a unique molecular identifier was present in the final cDNA, enabling accurate counting of TCR cDNA molecules. Specific primers in the conserved constant-segment region were used to synthesize first-strand cDNA for TCR alpha and beta chains. Each cDNA library was double barcoded, with a SMART-Mk sample barcode plus Illumina barcodes, to control for contamination. TruSeq adapter sequences and Illumina sample barcodes were added in two successive PCR steps. Sequencing of the TCR alpha and beta cDNA libraries was done on the Illumina HiSeq platform using custom primers. The authors' pipeline ran thus. Raw reads were processed with MiGEC to extract unique molecular identifiers, and MiXCR was used to determine CDR3 positions. For each individual, recombination models were inferred using an EM algorithm with the repgenHMM and IGoR tools. The tcR package in R was used for shared clonotype analysis, with sharing normalized by the product of cloneset sizes. Out-of-frame nonproductive sequences were analyzed to study raw recombination free of thymic and clonal selection effects. TCRdb redid the processing of the public reads, applying fastp at Q25 and MiXCR, and retained in-frame beta chains. Rows are unified per CDR3 protein, each entry keeping the most common DNA and genes. TCRdb, not the authors, supplied the V and J calls. The sample contains over 200,000 distinct CDR3 sequences, roughly a tenth of them found a single time. More than 8% of the sample goes to the ten largest clones.

Unmatched junction bases come to 3, with V trimmed by 2 bases and J by 2 bases. In the germline V gene, CDR1 corresponds to SGHRS and CDR2 to YFSETQ. Taken from cysteine to phenylalanine, the CDR3 has 14 residues. This entry keeps only the CDR3 DNA: 42 bases, framed from base 1. General findings and caveats noted by the study authors: Out-of-frame TCR alpha sequences shared between twins showed an excess of low generation-probability sequences compared with coincidental sharing between unrelated individuals. In monozygotic twins, recombination models systematically underestimated out-of-frame TCR alpha sharing, but the models matched the sharing seen between unrelated individuals. Zero-insertion analyses could be partly confounded by invariant T cells such as MAIT and iNKT, although diverse VJ usage argued against such confounding for most clonotypes. Fewer insertions were carried by abundant cord blood beta clonotypes; a weaker similar trend was observed in young adult naive repertoires, while no such trend was observed in memory repertoires. The excess sharing between twins in beta out-of-frame sequences was weaker because fewer shared sequences reduced the signal-to-noise ratio. Conclusions relied on cross-sectional statistical analysis, since the same donors could not be followed over many years.

Rearrangement joined TRBV5-1 to TRBJ2-5; 7 middle bases align to TRBD1. The sequence was collected from a man between 45 and 60 years old in good health. The sequenced sample consisted of memory T cells sorted from blood. Per the publication, the cell subset or site label means: CD45RO+ enriched T cells. The CDR3 protein is CASSLWGQQETQYF. The DNA reads as follows: TGCGCCAGCAGCTTATGGGGACAGCAAGAGACCCAGTACTTC.